This TCR beta chain is drawn from a study of technical replicates of blood from several donors. Libraries were prepared by immunoSEQ multiplex PCR; TCRdb keeps only in-frame clonotypes and omits some of them. Of over 70,000 clones in the sample, roughly 90% are singletons; the top ten hold 0.41%. Germline CDR1 SGHAT, CDR2 FQNNGV. CDR3 length equals 13 residues. J gave up 8 bases and V 4 bases, and 5 bases lay outside the gene matches. Sequencing input: T cells isolated from PBMCs. The chain combines TRBV11-2 with TRBJ1-1; TRBD1 agrees at 9 bases. The TCR was taken from a human donor in good health. The CDR3 DNA sequence: TGTGCCAGCAGCTATCTTACAGGGGGCGAAGCTTTCTTT. Amino acids: CASSYLTGGEAFF.